This T cell receptor (beta chain) came from a study of T cells after yellow fever vaccination. Study results and caveats: Contamination by abundant bulk-population clonotypes could be present in FACS-sorted repertoires. Most clones from primary vaccination were detected again post-booster (roughly 96% CD4, around 90% CD8). Compared with primary, the secondary response was weaker and peaked at day 5, not 15.

V was cut by 1 base and J by 2 bases, with 7 bases left in between. The germline CDR1 and CDR2 sequences are DFQATT and SNEGSKA (reference sequence). The CDR3 has 13 amino acids. Researchers made TCR cDNA using 5'RACE template switching, and this step added a universal primer site and UMIs. MiXCR was run by TCRdb on the 5' RACE reads, yielding one entry per CDR3 protein. The table includes roughly 320,000 distinct CDR3 sequences, over 8.5% detected once. Concerning this clonotype itself: Antigen unknown.

The receptor comes from a man aged 18-30 years who received the YFV17D yellow fever vaccine. The chain carries TRBV20-1 and TRBJ2-3; D is undetermined. This sample comprised CD4+ T cells sorted from PBMCs, obtained 45 days after the yellow fever booster vaccination. CDR3 DNA: TGCAGTGCTAGAGTATTAGTCACAGATACGCAGTATTTT. Its protein is CSARVLVTDTQYF.